The 23 T cell receptor beta chains presented below share a single source sample, sequenced in a study of cytomegalovirus exposure and HLA in healthy donors. This PCR relied on a set of 60 Vbeta primers and 13 Jbeta primers. Produced via immunoSEQ multiplex PCR; TCRdb's table is partial and in-frame only. The repertoire consists of approximately 160,000 clones, with approximately 80% occurring once and the leading ten covering 7% to 8.5%. The source material was PBMCs. These receptors all come from a male donor in good health and CMV-seropositive.

This clone appeared a single time. V is TRBV25-1 and J is TRBJ2-7; TRBD1 might be the D (5 bases). The CDR3 runs to 17 residues. Deletions cut 0 bases from V and 0 bases from J, with 15 bases between. Germline CDR1 MGHDK, CDR2 SYGVNS. Here the CDR3 reads CASSEYRGLPASYEQYF. The DNA of the CDR3 is TGTGCCAGCAGTGAATATAGGGGTCTGCCGGCCTCCTACGAGCAGTACTTC.

The chain joins TRBV2 to TRBJ2-1; 8 bases agree with TRBD2. V shed 3 bases, J shed 3 bases, and the junction held 7 bases outside the gene matches. Per germline, CDR1 SNHLY and CDR2 FYNNEI. This CDR3 region has 16 residues. The CDR3 DNA follows: TGTGCCAGCAGTGACGGACTAGCAGTCGGCTACAATGAGCAGTTCTTC. This sequence encodes CASSDGLAVGYNEQFF.

This clone was detected only a few times. The rearrangement uses TRBV6-5 and TRBJ1-2, with 7 bases that match TRBD1. V lost 0 bases to trimming and J lost 7 bases; unmatched junction nucleotides: 2. The germline gives CDR1 MNHEY, CDR2 SVGAGI. This CDR3 is built from 13 residues. CDR3 nucleotide sequence: TGTGCCAGCAGTTACTCAGGGGGCGGTGGCTACACCTTC. It specifies CASSYSGGGGYTF.

This clone appeared once. The V call is TRBV13, the J call TRBJ2-1; D might be TRBD1 (6 bases). Germline assignment: CDR1 PRHDT and CDR2 FYEKMQ (reference sequence). Trimming removed 4 bases at V and 10 bases at J, with 20 bases between. CDR3 length: 15 amino acids. CDR3 sequence (DNA): TGTGCCAGCAGCTCCGACAGGAGGTCGAAGTGGGAGCAGTTCTTC. Residues: CASSSDRRSKWEQFF.

This clone turned up a few times. This chain joins TRBV5-1 and TRBJ1-1; D remains ambiguous. This CDR3 has 15 amino acids. Between the trimmed V and J ends, which lost 5 bases and 0 bases, there was a span of 14 bases. Looked up from germline, CDR1 is SGHRS and CDR2 is YFSETQ. Here the CDR3 DNA reads TGCGCCAGCAGTTTTTCGACTCCCATGAACACTGAAGCTTTCTTT. The encoded protein is CASSFSTPMNTEAFF.

This rearrangement joins TRBV6-1 to TRBJ1-6, with TRBD1 matching over 7 bases. The V gene end was trimmed by 0 bases and the J gene end by 8 bases; junction bases not matched to a gene: 4. The CDR3 is made up of 15 amino acids. Germline CDR1 reads MNHNS; CDR2 reads SASEGT. The CDR3 nucleotides are TGTGCCAGCAGTGAAGCGAACAGGGGAGATTCACCCCTCCACTTT. It is translated as CASSEANRGDSPLHF.

The chain joins TRBV20-1 to TRBJ2-2, with D tentatively TRBD2 (6 bases). The germline CDR1 and CDR2 sequences are DFQATT and SNEGSKA (reference sequence). CDR3 size: 11 residues. V lost 5 bases to trimming and J lost 5 bases, with 6 bases between them. CDR3 region: CSAAGTGELFF. The CDR3 nucleotides are TGCAGTGCTGCGGGGACCGGGGAGCTGTTTTTT.

V is TRBV11-2 and J is TRBJ1-6; 9 bases agree with TRBD1. Germline CDR1 and CDR2: SGHAT and FQNNGV. V lost 5 bases and J lost 9; bases outside the gene matches: 14. The CDR3 extends over 17 amino acids. The CDR3 DNA reads as TGTGCCAGCAGCCTTTACCGGGACAGGGTCTGGAGTTCACCCCTCCACTTT. Translated, it gives CASSLYRDRVWSSPLHF.

The CDR3 DNA reads as TGTGCCAGCAGCCCTGGACAGTGGAACTATGGCTACACCTTC. It encodes CASSPGQWNYGYTF. The chain recombines TRBV9 with TRBJ1-2; tentatively, D is TRBD1 (6 bases). Germline V gives CDR1 SGDLS, CDR2 YYNGEE. The CDR3 is 14 amino acids. V was shortened by 4 bases and J by 2 bases, with 12 bases between the two germline ends.

V gene TRBV5-1 combines with J gene TRBJ2-1; 9 bases are shared with TRBD2. Germline CDR1 reads SGHRS; CDR2 reads YFSETQ. With 0 bases clipped from V and 7 bases from J, the junction kept 5 bases outside the gene matches. This CDR3 comprises 15 residues. This chain's CDR3 is CASSLGGGADNEQFF. Here the CDR3 DNA reads TGCGCCAGCAGCTTGGGCGGGGGGGCCGATAATGAGCAGTTCTTC.

V and J are TRBV2 and TRBJ1-4; 7 nucleotides agree with TRBD1. Looked up from germline, CDR1 is SNHLY and CDR2 is FYNNEI. V gave up 6 bases and J gave up 8 bases; unmatched junction bases: 9. This CDR3 has 14 amino acids. This CDR3 is CASSTGDVGEKLFF. CDR3 DNA sequence: TGTGCCAGCAGCACAGGGGATGTCGGGGAAAAACTGTTTTTT.

The chain recombines TRBV4-2 with TRBJ1-1, with D possibly TRBD1 on 6 matching bases. V lost 0 bases, J lost 6 bases, and 8 bases lay in between. The germline gives CDR1 LGHNA, CDR2 YNFKEQ. The CDR3 is 13 amino acids. The CDR3 sequence: CASSQEGASEAFF. In DNA, the CDR3 is TGTGCCAGCAGCCAAGAGGGGGCATCTGAAGCTTTCTTT.

The CDR3 loop reads CASSARGFPPGEQYF. The CDR3 coding sequence is TGTGCCAGCAGCGCCAGGGGTTTTCCCCCCGGCGAGCAGTACTTC. J is TRBJ2-7 and V is TRBV7-6, with D possibly matching TRBD1 (6 bases). From germline, CDR1 is SGHVS and CDR2 FNYEAQ. Trimming cost V 5 bases and J 6 bases, with 20 bases left between them. The CDR3 sequence is 15 residues long. The full variable domain, rest sourced from reference TRBV7-6 and TRBJ2-7, is GAGVSQSPRYKVTKRGQDVALRCDPISGHVSLYWYRQALGQGPEFLTYFNYEAQQDKSGLPNDRFSAERPEGSISTLTIQRTEQRDSAMYRCASSARGFPPGEQYFGPGTRLTVT.

V is TRBV7-2 and J is TRBJ1-2; TRBD1 is a possible D gene (5 bases). V shed 2 bases and J shed 4 bases, with 14 bases lying between them. This CDR3 comprises 15 residues. Germline V gene lookup returns CDR1 SGHTA and CDR2 FQGNSA. The CDR3 protein is CASSLSWAGIYGYTF. The CDR3 DNA is TGTGCCAGCAGCTTATCGTGGGCAGGGATCTATGGCTACACCTTC.

This clone came up once. The rearrangement joins TRBV7-3 to TRBJ2-2, with 10 bases lining up with TRBD2. J lost 3 bases, V lost 5 bases, and 12 bases had no gene match. Per the germline V gene, CDR1 is SGHTA and CDR2 is FQGTGA. This CDR3 is built from 18 residues. The CDR3 region is CASSPQASGGWDTGELFF. The CDR3 DNA is TGTGCCAGCAGCCCACAGGCTAGCGGGGGTTGGGACACCGGGGAGCTGTTTTTT. The whole variable domain, filled in from reference TRBV7-3 and TRBJ2-2, reads GAGVSQTPSNKVTEKGKYVELRCDPISGHTALYWYRQSLGQGPEFLIYFQGTGAADDSGLPNDRFFAVRPEGSVSTLKIQRTERGDSAVYLCASSPQASGGWDTGELFFGEGSRLTVL.

CDR3 nucleotide sequence: TGCGCCAGCAGCCAAGTCCTGGGGTCAGGGGAGACCCAGTACTTC. Its translation: CASSQVLGSGETQYF. This chain joins TRBV4-1 and TRBJ2-5, with a tentative D call TRBD1 (5 bases). The length of the CDR3 is 15 residues. The ends were cut back, 1 base at V and 5 bases at J, with 14 bases in the middle. Germline CDR1 reads MGHRA; CDR2 reads YSYEKL.

The sample holds one count of this clone. The gene calls are TRBV10-3 and TRBJ1-1, with 7 bases fitting TRBD1. Germline CDR1 is ENHRY and CDR2 is SYGVKD. This CDR3 comprises 13 residues. V shed 7 bases, J shed 4 bases, and the junction held 6 bases outside the gene matches. Written as DNA, the CDR3 is TGTGCCATCACCTCCGACAGGGTCACTGAAGCTTTCTTT. This encodes CAITSDRVTEAFF.

The rearrangement uses TRBV5-1 and TRBJ2-7, with 9 bases aligning to TRBD2. J lost 0 bases, V lost 2 bases, and 6 bases had no gene match. The CDR3 has 16 residues. Germline CDR1 is SGHRS and CDR2 is YFSETQ. In nucleotides, the CDR3 is TGCGCCAGCAGCTTCGCGAGCGGGGGGATCTCCTACGAGCAGTACTTC. It translates to CASSFASGGISYEQYF.

V usage is TRBV5-5 and J usage is TRBJ2-7; 7 positions agree with TRBD1. The CDR3 loop spans 13 amino acids. Germline V gives CDR1 SGHKS, CDR2 YYEKEE (reference sequence). J gave up 6 bases and V 6 bases, and 9 bases lay outside the gene matches. The chain's CDR3 is CASNRDSDGEQYF. CDR3 sequence (DNA): TGTGCCAGCAATCGGGACAGTGATGGCGAGCAGTACTTC.

This chain joins TRBV19 and TRBJ1-1; D gene ambiguous. The CDR3 is made up of 12 amino acids. Germline values: CDR1 LNHDA, CDR2 SQIVND (reference sequence). Trimming shortened V by 5 bases and J by 10 bases, and 14 bases separated the two germline ends. Here the CDR3 reads CASSSLRLGAFF. CDR3 DNA sequence: TGTGCCAGTAGTTCACTCAGGTTAGGAGCTTTCTTT.

This chain links TRBV5-8 with TRBJ2-2; 8 nucleotides align to TRBD1. V gave up 4 bases and J gave up 4 bases; unmatched junction bases: 9. Germline CDR1 is SGHTS and CDR2 is YDEGEE. The CDR3 has 16 amino acids. CDR3 nucleotides: TGTGCCAGCAGCCTCTTCGGACAGGGCAGCACCGGGGAGCTGTTTTTT. Amino acids: CASSLFGQGSTGELFF.

This clone was found a few times. The CDR3 bases are TGCGCCAGCAGCCAAGATCAAGGGCAGGGGCACTATGGCTACACCTTC. Residues: CASSQDQGQGHYGYTF. This chain connects TRBV4-3 to TRBJ1-2; a possible D gene is TRBD1 (6 bases). The CDR3 length is 16 residues. The germline gives CDR1 LGHNA, CDR2 YSLEER. With 0 bases removed from V and 3 bases from J, the gap between germline ends came to 14 bases.

The chain combines TRBV4-2 with TRBJ2-5, with 9 positions matching TRBD2. CDR3 length: 19 residues. Unmatched junction bases numbered 13, after V lost 1 base and J lost 1 base. The germline CDR1 and CDR2 sequences are LGHNA and YNFKEQ. The CDR3 coding sequence is TGTGCCAGCAGCCAAGGGCTGGGGGGTAGCGGGGGTTTCCAAGAGACCCAGTACTTC. This codes for CASSQGLGGSGGFQETQYF.